A single sample gave rise to the 16 T cell receptor beta chains below, sequenced in a study of CD8+CD57+ T cells in acquired aplastic anemia. All sequencing subjects had displayed CD8+CD57+ cell expansion on flow cytometry. Researchers used genomic DNA as the template to profile TCR beta VDJ and CDR3. TCRdb reprocessed the reads via MiXCR and lists one record per CDR3 protein. Seen here are under 150,000 distinct CDR3 sequences, about 40% observed once, and the top ten hold 2.6%. The sample consisted of sorted CD4+, CD8+, or CD8+CD57+ T cells (not recorded which) from PBMCs. The source of these receptors is a human donor with aplastic anemia.

The chain is built from TRBV25-1 and TRBJ1-2; 11 positions agree with TRBD1. The CDR3 length is 17 residues. Germline loops: CDR1 MGHDK, CDR2 SYGVNS. V was clipped by 4 bases and J by 9 bases; unmatched bases: 16. The CDR3 nucleotides read TGTGCCAGCAGTGCGGACAGGGGGCCCTCCCACCCACGGAGCTACACCTTC. Translation gives CASSADRGPSHPRSYTF.

Ten or more counts support this clonotype. The chain employs TRBV2 and TRBJ1-6; TRBD1 matches 9 bases. This CDR3 has 15 residues. Germline V CDR1 and CDR2: SNHLY, FYNNEI. V lost 7 bases to trimming and J lost 5 bases; unmatched junction nucleotides: 6. CDR3 sequence: CASMRDRANNSPLHF. DNA of the CDR3: TGTGCCAGCATGCGGGACAGGGCAAATAATTCACCCCTCCACTTT.

As to this clonotype: A much larger clone differs from this one at a single base, so this may be a read error. The CDR3 end shows no conserved phenylalanine or tryptophan, and so a read error is likely. This chain links TRBV5-1 with TRBJ1-1, with D hard to call. Between the trimmed V and J ends, which lost 0 bases and 0 bases, there was a span of 9 bases. Germline V lookup: CDR1 SGHRS, CDR2 YFSETQ. There are 15 residues in the CDR3. The CDR3 loop reads CASSLVETMNTEAFL. CDR3 nucleotides: TGCGCCAGCAGCTTGGTGGAGACCATGAACACTGAAGCTTTCCTT.

The rearrangement uses TRBV19 and TRBJ1-2; 9 bases match TRBD1. The CDR3 is 14 residues long. The germline gives CDR1 LNHDA, CDR2 SQIVND (reference sequence). After removal of 7 bases from V and 3 bases from J, the junction contained 6 bases not matched to a gene. CDR3 DNA: TGTGCCAGTACCACGGACAGGGGACACTATGGCTACACCTTC. Translation gives CASTTDRGHYGYTF.

The genes are TRBV24-1 and TRBJ2-1, with TRBD2 identical over 8 bases. Germline V lookup: CDR1 KGHDR, CDR2 SFDVKD. The CDR3 has 12 amino acids. V lost 4 bases to trimming and J lost 10 bases; unmatched junction nucleotides: 2. CDR3 residues: CATSDWTSEQFF. CDR3 sequence (DNA): TGTGCCACCAGTGACTGGACTAGCGAGCAGTTCTTC.

This clonotype appeared once. The rearrangement joins TRBV5-1 to TRBJ2-1; 7 bases are shared with TRBD2. The V gene end was trimmed by 4 bases and the J gene end by 3 bases; junction bases not matched to a gene: 4. CDR3 size: 14 residues. Germline CDR1 is SGHRS and CDR2 is YFSETQ. The CDR3 loop reads CASSGGENYNEQFF. For the CDR3, the DNA is TGCGCCAGCAGCGGGGGGGAAAACTACAATGAGCAGTTCTTC.

This clonotype showed up many times. This sequence joins TRBV12-3 or TRBV12-4 and TRBJ2-5; TRBD2 aligns across 7 bases. Unmatched junction bases numbered 8, after V lost 8 bases and J lost 2 bases. The CDR3 spans 14 residues. DNA for the CDR3: TGTGCCAGCTCCCCCCGGGGAGGGCAAGAGACCCAGTACTTC. Translating gives CASSPRGGQETQYF.

This clonotype has at least ten counts. The chain joins TRBV4-1 to TRBJ2-5; 8 positions agree with TRBD2. From germline, CDR1 is MGHRA and CDR2 YSYEKL. V shed 2 bases, J shed 0 bases, and the junction held 5 bases outside the gene matches. The CDR3 has 16 amino acids. The CDR3 bases are TGCGCCAGCAGCCAACTAAGCGGGGGATACCAAGAGACCCAGTACTTC. Translated, it gives CASSQLSGGYQETQYF.

This clonotype was seen a handful of times. The chain combines TRBV20-1 with TRBJ2-3; possibly TRBD2 for D (7 bases). The ends were cut back, 0 bases at V and 4 bases at J, with 17 bases in the middle. The CDR3 runs to 16 residues. Germline V gene lookup returns CDR1 DFQATT and CDR2 SNEGSKA (reference sequence). Written as DNA, the CDR3 is TGCAGTGCTAGAGATATAAGGGGGGGGGGCCCAGATACGCAGTATTTT. This codes for CSARDIRGGGPDTQYF.

Many counts were recorded for this clonotype. The rearrangement joins TRBV11-2 to TRBJ2-1; the D is unclear. V lost 2 bases, J lost 4 bases, and 15 bases lay in between. The CDR3 totals 16 residues. The germline CDR1 and CDR2 sequences are SGHAT and FQNNGV. The chain's CDR3 is CASSLPEMDHYNEQFF. CDR3 DNA: TGTGCCAGCAGCTTACCTGAGATGGACCATTACAATGAGCAGTTCTTC.

The rearrangement joins TRBV7-8 to TRBJ1-5, with a tentative D call TRBD1 (6 bases). CDR3 length: 15 amino acids. V was cut by 5 bases and J by 3 bases, with 14 bases left in between. Looked up from germline, CDR1 is SGHVS and CDR2 is FQNEAQ. CDR3 region: CASSVTTGSNQPQHF. The CDR3 bases are TGTGCCAGCAGCGTGACAACAGGGTCCAATCAGCCCCAGCATTTT.

V gene TRBV20-1 combines with J gene TRBJ2-7, with TRBD2 matching over 7 bases. From germline, CDR1 is DFQATT and CDR2 SNEGSKA (reference sequence). V shed 0 bases and J 4 bases; nucleotides not matched to a gene: 12. The CDR3 extends over 16 amino acids. CDR3 sequence reads: CSARDLRAGREYEQYF. The CDR3 coding sequence is TGCAGTGCTAGAGATCTAAGGGCAGGGAGGGAATACGAGCAGTACTTC.

The rearrangement uses TRBV20-1 and TRBJ1-2; unclear D gene. CDR1 and CDR2 (germline): DFQATT, SNEGSKA (reference sequence). This CDR3 is 11 amino acids long. The V gene lost 6 bases and the J gene lost 8 bases, with 13 bases spanning the gap. CDR3 bases: TGCAGTGCATATATCGCGAAGGGCTACACCTTC. It specifies CSAYIAKGYTF.

V usage is TRBV5-1 and J usage is TRBJ2-5, with D possibly matching TRBD1 (6 bases). V shed 1 base and J shed 1 base, with 11 bases lying between them. There are 15 residues in the CDR3. Germline V gene lookup returns CDR1 SGHRS and CDR2 YFSETQ. The CDR3 protein is CASSLWGQSQETQYF. The CDR3 nucleotides read TGCGCCAGCAGCTTGTGGGGACAAAGCCAAGAGACCCAGTACTTC.

A remark on this clonotype: A much larger clone differs by one base, so this may be a read error. The rearrangement joins TRBV9 to TRBJ2-3, with unresolved D. Trimming pared 3 bases from V and 3 bases from J, leaving 20 bases between. Germline CDR1 and CDR2: SGDLS and YYNGEE. The CDR3 consists of 17 residues. CDR3 nucleotide sequence: TGTGCCAGCAGCGATCGGGCAGCCCCGCCGAGGACAGATACGCAGTATTTT. It yields the protein CASSDRAAPPRTDTQYF.

This clonotype was recorded a few times. The chain carries TRBV6-1 and TRBJ1-1, with TRBD1 as a possible D gene (5 bases). The CDR3 has 18 residues. The germline gives CDR1 MNHNS, CDR2 SASEGT. Trimming left V 7 bases short and J 1 base short, with 25 bases between. The CDR3 loop is CASKRIGAPRASNTEAFF. The DNA for the CDR3 is TGTGCCAGCAAAAGAATTGGGGCTCCTCGGGCGTCGAACACTGAAGCTTTCTTT.